Below, 25 T cell receptor beta chains from the same sample are listed, as sequenced in a study of CD8 T cells in Susac syndrome. cDNA came from approximately 0.5 to 1 ug RNA primed by random hexamers. One entry per CDR3 protein, called by TCRdb with MiXCR from the immunoSEQ multiplex PCR reads. Among about 100,000 distinct CDR3 sequences, around 95% were seen once, and the ten largest hold approximately 0.33%. The sample taken for sequencing was CD8+ T cells from PBMCs. The receptor set was obtained from a human donor with Susac syndrome.

The chain employs TRBV4-1 and TRBJ2-1; no reliable D call. V lost 0 bases, J lost 10 bases, and 10 bases lay in between. CDR3 size: 13 residues. Germline V gene data show CDR1 as MGHRA and CDR2 as YSYEKL. The CDR3 loop is CASSQDAMWEQFF. Written as DNA, the CDR3 is TGCGCCAGCAGCCAAGATGCCATGTGGGAGCAGTTCTTC.

For the CDR3, the DNA is TGCAGTGCCCGACAGGGCCTGGGCAGAGGGAACACTGAAGCTTTCTTT. Encoded protein: CSARQGLGRGNTEAFF. The chain carries TRBV20-1 and TRBJ1-1; 7 bases map to TRBD1. CDR1 is DFQATT, CDR2 SNEGSKA, per germline (reference sequence). The V and J ends lost 6 bases and 1 base, in that order; junction bases with no gene match: 14. CDR3 length equals 16 residues.

This rearrangement joins TRBV28 to TRBJ2-7; 10 bases agree with TRBD1. Germline loops: CDR1 MDHEN, CDR2 SYDVKM. After removal of 6 bases from V and 3 bases from J, the junction contained 5 bases not matched to a gene. This CDR3 has 14 amino acids. The chain's CDR3 is CASRPGTGVYEQYF. The CDR3 DNA reads as TGTGCCAGCAGACCCGGGACAGGGGTCTACGAGCAGTACTTC.

The rearrangement joins TRBV20-1 to TRBJ2-7; no firm D call. The V gene's germline CDR1 is DFQATT and CDR2 SNEGSKA (reference sequence). This CDR3 is 14 amino acids long. Trimming left V 3 bases short and J 3 bases short, with 15 bases between. CDR3 region: CSASGYQSIYEQYF. CDR3 nucleotides: TGCAGTGCTAGCGGGTATCAGAGCATCTACGAGCAGTACTTC.

V usage is TRBV4-1 and J usage is TRBJ2-1; the match to TRBD2 covers 7 bases. Germline V gives CDR1 MGHRA, CDR2 YSYEKL. V lost 1 base and J lost 5; bases outside the gene matches: 8. CDR3 length: 16 residues. This chain's CDR3 is CASSQGLSGNHNEQFF. Here the CDR3 DNA reads TGCGCCAGCAGCCAAGGATTAAGCGGGAACCACAATGAGCAGTTCTTC.

The table lists this clonotype with a count of one. The gene calls are TRBV29-1 and TRBJ2-5; possibly TRBD2 for D (5 bases). Germline V gene data show CDR1 as SQVTM and CDR2 as ANQGSEA. The CDR3 loop spans 11 amino acids. V was trimmed by 4 bases and J by 5 bases, leaving 8 bases between them. CDR3 loop: CSVGGGETQYF. In DNA, the CDR3 is TGCAGCGTTGGAGGCGGGGAGACCCAGTACTTC.

This chain uses TRBV14 with TRBJ2-5, with a possible D match to TRBD2 (6 bases). This CDR3 comprises 14 residues. Germline V gives CDR1 SGHDN, CDR2 FVKESK. V lost 1 base to trimming and J lost 3 bases, with 9 bases between them. CDR3 sequence: CASSQVGTEETQYF. As DNA, the CDR3 is TGTGCCAGCAGCCAAGTAGGGACTGAAGAGACCCAGTACTTC.

This CDR3 is CASSQDPNQPQHF. Written as DNA, the CDR3 is TGCGCCAGCAGCCAAGATCCGAATCAGCCCCAGCATTTT. The chain couples TRBV4-1 to TRBJ1-5, with D uncertain. Germline CDR1 is MGHRA and CDR2 is YSYEKL. V lost 0 bases and J 4 bases, leaving 4 bases between the germline ends. The CDR3 has 13 amino acids.

The chain recombines TRBV23-1 with TRBJ1-2; tentatively, D is TRBD1 (6 bases). TRBV23-1 is classed as an ORF, of uncertain function. The CDR3 runs 14 residues. Trimming left V 3 bases short and J 6 bases short, with 14 bases between. The CDR3 loop is CASSHVGQSHGYTF. The CDR3, as DNA: TGCGCCAGCAGTCACGTCGGACAGTCTCATGGCTACACCTTC.

The table lists this clonotype with a count of one. V usage is TRBV7-3 and J usage is TRBJ2-1; 7 bases align to TRBD1. V lost 5 bases, J lost 4 bases, and 11 bases stayed unmatched. The germline V gene has CDR1 SGHTA and CDR2 FQGTGA. The CDR3 runs to 16 residues. The CDR3, as DNA: TGTGCCAGCAGCCGACAAGGACAGGTGGGATACAATGAGCAGTTCTTC. It specifies CASSRQGQVGYNEQFF.

This chain uses TRBV9 with TRBJ1-5; D not certain. CDR3 length: 13 amino acids. Germline-derived CDR1 and CDR2 are SGDLS and YYNGEE. Trimming removed 3 bases from V and 3 bases from J, with 7 bases in between. The CDR3 sequence: CASSGGNNQPQHF. DNA of the CDR3: TGTGCCAGCAGCGGGGGAAACAATCAGCCCCAGCATTTT.

The chain carries TRBV5-1 and TRBJ2-7, with D unclear. The CDR3 is 13 residues long. Trimming took off 6 bases at V and 5 bases at J, with 15 bases between the two ends. Germline V gene lookup returns CDR1 SGHRS and CDR2 YFSETQ. The CDR3 DNA reads TGCGCCAGCACCCCGGGCCAGCTTAACGAGCAGTACTTC. Translated, it gives CASTPGQLNEQYF.

The chain employs TRBV5-6 and TRBJ2-7, with D maybe TRBD1 (6 bases). Looked up from germline, CDR1 is SGHDT and CDR2 is YYEEEE. V was trimmed by 10 bases and J by 0 bases, leaving 14 bases between them. The CDR3 is 13 residues long. The CDR3 reads CAPGRGGSYEQYF. CDR3 coding DNA: TGTGCCCCCGGTCGAGGGGGCTCCTACGAGCAGTACTTC.

The V and J genes are TRBV7-9 and TRBJ2-7; perhaps TRBD1 as D (6 bases). This CDR3 is 12 amino acids long. CDR1 is SEHNR, CDR2 FQNEAQ, per germline (reference sequence). V was trimmed by 5 bases and J by 4 bases, leaving 9 bases between them. The CDR3: CASSEQGYEQYF. In nucleotides, the CDR3 is TGTGCCAGCAGCGAACAGGGTTACGAGCAGTACTTC.

The J gene is TRBJ2-5, the V gene TRBV20-1, with D tentatively TRBD2 (6 bases). The germline CDR1 and CDR2 sequences are DFQATT and SNEGSKA (reference sequence). CDR3 size: 12 residues. V gave up 0 bases and J gave up 4 bases, with 6 bases separating them. CDR3 sequence: CSARDGGETQYF. The DNA for the CDR3 is TGCAGTGCTAGAGACGGGGGAGAGACCCAGTACTTC.

The rearrangement uses TRBV15 and TRBJ1-5; D is ambiguous. CDR1 LNHNV and CDR2 YYDKDF come from the germline V gene (reference sequence). The CDR3 consists of 16 residues. V was shortened by 6 bases and J by 7 bases, with 22 bases between the two germline ends. The CDR3 region is CATSSPEGSKNQPQHF. For the CDR3, the DNA is TGTGCCACCAGTAGCCCAGAGGGATCTAAGAACCAGCCCCAGCATTTT. Full variable domain (rest looked up from reference TRBV15 and TRBJ1-5): DAMVIQNPRYQVTQFGKPVTLSCSQTLNHNVMYWYQQKSSQAPKLLFHYYDKDFNNEADTPDNFQSRRPNTSFCFLDIRSPGLGDTAMYLCATSSPEGSKNQPQHFGDGTRLSIL.

This clonotype is a singleton in its sample. The V and J genes are TRBV28 and TRBJ1-5, with D possibly TRBD1 on 6 matching bases. CDR1 is MDHEN and CDR2 is SYDVKM in the germline V gene. Trimming pared 6 bases from V and 1 base from J, leaving 16 bases between. The CDR3 is 16 residues long. The CDR3 protein is CASSLPTGWSNQPQHF. The CDR3 nucleotides read TGTGCCAGCAGCCTCCCGACAGGATGGAGCAATCAGCCCCAGCATTTT.

The chain uses TRBV3-1 and TRBJ2-2; D uncertain. The CDR3 extends over 15 amino acids. Germline CDR1 reads LGHDT; CDR2 reads YNNKEL (reference sequence). Trimming shortened V by 1 base and J by 7 bases, and 13 bases separated the two germline ends. CDR3 in amino acids: CASSQGPQGIGELFF. CDR3 DNA sequence: TGTGCCAGCAGCCAAGGACCCCAAGGGATCGGGGAGCTGTTTTTT.

The chain is built from TRBV23-1 and TRBJ1-1; D possibly corresponds to TRBD1 (5 bases). TRBV23-1 is assigned to the ORF class and has an uncertain function. The CDR3 length is 15 residues. The V and J ends lost 3 bases and 13 bases respectively, with 24 bases between them. The CDR3 spells CASSQGWGVEGKLFF. The DNA for the CDR3 is TGCGCCAGCAGTCAGGGCTGGGGGGTGGAGGGAAAGCTTTTCTTT.

CDR3 loop: CASSHQAPTGRANYGYTF. CDR3 nucleotide sequence: TGTGCCAGCAGCCACCAGGCTCCCACAGGGAGAGCTAACTATGGCTACACCTTC. V is TRBV3-1 and J is TRBJ1-2; TRBD1 might be the D (6 bases). The CDR3 extends over 18 amino acids. CDR1 and CDR2 from the germline V gene are LGHDT and YNNKEL (reference sequence). The V gene lost 3 bases and the J gene lost 0 bases, with 20 bases spanning the gap.

This chain uses TRBV12-3 or TRBV12-4 with TRBJ2-7; 15 positions agree with TRBD2. This CDR3 region has 16 residues. V trimming: 6 bases; J trimming: 2 bases; junction bases outside the gene matches: 5. The CDR3 nucleotides read TGTGCCAGCAGCGTGGGACTAGCGGGAGGACCCTACGAGCAGTACTTC. This encodes CASSVGLAGGPYEQYF.

V usage is TRBV14 and J usage is TRBJ2-7, with 10 bases that match TRBD2. CDR3 length: 15 amino acids. V lost 4 bases to trimming and J lost 5 bases; unmatched junction nucleotides: 8. Germline V CDR1 and CDR2: SGHDN, FVKESK. CDR3 region: CASSLPLLAGDEQYF. CDR3 nucleotide sequence: TGTGCCAGCAGCCTTCCCCTCCTAGCGGGAGACGAGCAGTACTTC.

This clonotype has a single count. V usage is TRBV25-1 and J usage is TRBJ1-2; no clear D. In germline, CDR1 is MGHDK, CDR2 SYGVNS. V was cut by 3 bases and J by 4 bases, with 0 bases left in between. The CDR3 spans 10 residues. In DNA form, the CDR3 reads TGTGCCAGCAGTGACTATGGCTACACCTTC. Encoded protein: CASSDYGYTF.

The chain uses TRBV28 and TRBJ2-6; 8 bases line up with TRBD2. Trimming cost V 1 base and J 2 bases; bases outside gene matches: 7. Germline CDR1 and CDR2: MDHEN and SYDVKM. CDR3 length: 18 residues. In DNA form, the CDR3 reads TGTGCCAGCAGTTTATTCATGAGCGGGAGTACTGGGGCCAACGTCCTGACTTTC. Translation gives CASSLFMSGSTGANVLTF.

This clonotype was recorded once. The chain links TRBV25-1 to TRBJ2-5; D gene unclear. CDR1 MGHDK and CDR2 SYGVNS come from the germline V gene. The CDR3 covers 13 residues. V was pared by 5 bases and J by 3 bases, with 10 bases between. The CDR3 here is CASSIQEKETQYF. In DNA form, the CDR3 reads TGTGCCAGCAGTATTCAGGAGAAAGAGACCCAGTACTTC.